The entry that follows covers one T cell receptor beta chain sequence. The method was immunoSEQ multiplex PCR; TCRdb's version includes in-frame clones alone and lacks a portion of them. The table has 50,000 to 65,000 clones, 80% to 95% seen once. The data belong to a study of technical replicates of blood from a few donors. CDR3 length equals 16 residues. Germline lookup yields CDR1 MGHRA and CDR2 YSYEKL. Trimming at V came to 3 bases and at J to 1 base, leaving 6 bases not matched to a gene. This TCR was sampled from a human donor in good health. Some clones in this sample may be carry-over from other donors' samples. The sample comprised PBMCs. This chain links TRBV4-1 with TRBJ1-3; 7 positions agree with TRBD1. The CDR3 sequence is CASSHPTGESGNTIYF. DNA for the CDR3: TGCGCCAGCAGCCATCCTACAGGGGAATCTGGAAACACCATATATTTT.